Presented here are 22 T cell receptor beta chains from one specimen sequenced in a study of T cell responses to AZD1222 COVID-19 vaccine. Generated by immunoSEQ multiplex PCR, the TCRdb table keeps only in-frame clones and is missing some. The profile shows some 100,000 clones, 70% to 90% of them singletons. The sequencing used peripheral blood, collected 28 days after the second AZD1222 dose. The receptors originated from an adult who received the AZD1222 COVID-19 vaccine.

This clone was seen once. The chain links TRBV5-1 to TRBJ1-1; D not resolved. V was pared by 3 bases and J by 1 base, with 4 bases between. The CDR3 has 12 residues. CDR1 SGHRS and CDR2 YFSETQ come from the germline V gene. The CDR3 sequence: CASSYQNTEAFF. The CDR3 DNA reads TGCGCCAGCAGCTATCAGAACACTGAAGCTTTCTTT.

This clone was detected a few times. The chain is built from TRBV6-5 and TRBJ2-7; the D gene is possibly TRBD2 (5 bases). Per the germline V gene, CDR1 is MNHEY and CDR2 is SVGAGI. The length of the CDR3 is 12 residues. The V end lost 6 bases, the J end lost 2 bases, and 8 bases lay between the germline ends. The CDR3 region is CASRTTTYEQYF. As DNA, the CDR3 is TGTGCCAGCAGGACGACTACCTACGAGCAGTACTTC.

The rearrangement joins TRBV19 to TRBJ2-2; TRBD1 agrees at 12 bases. Trimming removed 4 bases from V and 6 bases from J; junction bases left unmatched: 6. The length of the CDR3 is 16 residues. Germline values: CDR1 LNHDA, CDR2 SQIVND (reference sequence). Written as DNA, the CDR3 is TGTGCCAGTAGTAGGGGACAGGGGGCGTTCGCCGGGGAGCTGTTTTTT. This encodes CASSRGQGAFAGELFF. Using reference TRBV19 and TRBJ2-2 for the parts outside the CDR3, the full variable domain is DGGITQSPKYLFRKEGQNVTLSCEQNLNHDAMYWYRQDPGQGLRLIYYSQIVNDFQKGDIAEGYSVSREKKESFPLTVTSAQKNPTAFYLCASSRGQGAFAGELFFGEGSRLTVL.

CDR3 sequence: CASSPGLAGAGELFF. The CDR3 DNA reads TGTGCCAGCAGCCCCGGACTAGCGGGAGCCGGGGAGCTGTTTTTT. The chain is built from TRBV3-1 (or the pseudogene TRBV3-2) and TRBJ2-2, with 13 bases lining up with TRBD2. V shed 4 bases and J 6 bases; nucleotides not matched to a gene: 2. Germline CDR1 reads LGHDT; CDR2 reads YNNKEL (reference sequence). The CDR3 has 15 residues.

The chain is built from TRBV7-9 and TRBJ2-2; D is undetermined. Trimming took 5 bases from V and 0 from J, leaving 7 bases between them. The CDR3 extends over 14 amino acids. The germline V gene encodes CDR1 SEHNR and CDR2 FQNEAQ (reference sequence). CDR3 DNA: TGTGCCAGCAGCCCACCAACGAACACCGGGGAGCTGTTTTTT. This sequence encodes CASSPPTNTGELFF. Full variable domain (missing parts from reference TRBV7-9 and TRBJ2-2): DTGVSQNPRHKITKRGQNVTFRCDPISEHNRLYWYRQTLGQGPEFLTYFQNEAQLEKSRLLSDRFSAERPKGSFSTLEIQRTEQGDSAMYLCASSPPTNTGELFFGEGSRLTVL.

The rearrangement joins TRBV6-2 or TRBV6-3 to TRBJ2-1; 10 nucleotides line up with TRBD2. The CDR3 runs to 15 residues. V lost 5 bases to trimming and J lost 3 bases; unmatched junction nucleotides: 4. CDR1 is MNHEY and CDR2 is SVGEGT in the germline V gene. CDR3 loop: CASSGRTSGYNEQFF. CDR3 DNA sequence: TGTGCCAGCAGTGGCCGGACTAGCGGCTACAATGAGCAGTTCTTC.

This clone was recorded once. This rearrangement joins TRBV28 to TRBJ2-2; the match to TRBD2 covers 11 bases. The CDR3 totals 15 residues. Trimming at V came to 3 bases and at J to 4 bases, leaving 1 base not matched to a gene. Germline CDR1 is MDHEN and CDR2 is SYDVKM. CDR3 loop: CASSFGTSGTGELFF. The CDR3 bases are TGTGCCAGCAGTTTCGGGACTAGCGGCACCGGGGAGCTGTTTTTT.

The chain is built from TRBV6-2 or TRBV6-3 and TRBJ1-5; D may be TRBD1 (5 bases). Germline assignment: CDR1 MNHEY and CDR2 SVGEGT. Between the trimmed V and J ends, which lost 0 bases and 3 bases, there was a span of 15 bases. The CDR3 has 17 residues. CDR3 residues: CASSYSIQGSSNQPQHF. The CDR3 nucleotides read TGTGCCAGCAGTTACTCGATTCAGGGATCCTCCAATCAGCCCCAGCATTTT.

The chain employs TRBV28 and TRBJ2-1, with TRBD1 matching 9 bases. This CDR3 contains 15 residues. Germline CDR1 and CDR2: MDHEN and SYDVKM. Trimming removed 4 bases from V and 10 bases from J; junction bases left unmatched: 11. In nucleotides, the CDR3 is TGTGCCAGCAGTTCCCAAACAGGGGGCGTATGGGAGCAGTTCTTC. It is translated as CASSSQTGGVWEQFF. Complete variable domain (other parts from reference TRBV28 and TRBJ2-1): DVKVTQSSRYLVKRTGEKVFLECVQDMDHENMFWYRQDPGLGLRLIYFSYDVKMKEKGDIPEGYSVSREKKERFSLILESASTNQTSMYLCASSSQTGGVWEQFFGPGTRLTVL.

The chain has TRBV5-4 and TRBJ1-6; the D gene is possibly TRBD1 (5 bases). V lost 4 bases, J lost 7 bases, and 18 bases lay in between. The germline gives CDR1 SGHNT, CDR2 YYREEE (reference sequence). This CDR3 spans 16 amino acids. The CDR3: CASSVEGLAANSPLHF. The CDR3 DNA reads as TGTGCCAGCAGCGTGGAGGGGCTAGCGGCGAATTCACCCCTCCACTTT.

The J gene is TRBJ2-7, the V gene TRBV3-1 (or the pseudogene TRBV3-2); 15 bases match TRBD2. This CDR3 is built from 17 residues. From germline, CDR1 is LGHDT and CDR2 YNNKEL (reference sequence). V trimming: 5 bases; J trimming: 3 bases; junction bases outside the gene matches: 8. CDR3: CASSDRTSGGAFYEQYF. CDR3 bases: TGTGCCAGCAGCGATCGGACTAGCGGGGGGGCCTTCTACGAGCAGTACTTC.

The genes are TRBV5-1 and TRBJ2-7; no firm D call. Germline CDR1 is SGHRS and CDR2 is YFSETQ. V lost 2 bases, J lost 0 bases, and 9 bases lay in between. This CDR3 is built from 14 residues. CDR3 protein: CASSLGVSSYEQYF. CDR3 bases: TGCGCCAGCAGCTTAGGTGTGAGCTCCTACGAGCAGTACTTC.

The rearrangement uses TRBV29-1 and TRBJ2-5; possible D gene TRBD2, 5 bases. The CDR3 consists of 14 residues. CDR1 is SQVTM and CDR2 is ANQGSEA in the germline V gene. V lost 7 bases and J 1 base, leaving 16 bases between the germline ends. The CDR3 sequence is CSARRAVSQETQYF. In nucleotides, the CDR3 is TGCAGCGCACGGCGGGCAGTTAGCCAAGAGACCCAGTACTTC.

This clone has only one observation. This rearrangement joins TRBV18 to TRBJ1-1; D may be TRBD1 (5 bases). CDR1 is KGHSH, CDR2 LQKENI, per germline. Between the trimmed V and J ends, which lost 3 bases and 2 bases, there was a span of 10 bases. CDR3 size: 14 residues. The CDR3 DNA follows: TGTGCCAGCTCACCCAGTGGACAAAACACTGAAGCTTTCTTT. This sequence encodes CASSPSGQNTEAFF.

This chain links TRBV19 with TRBJ1-3; D gene uncertain. The CDR3 totals 14 residues. Germline V lookup: CDR1 LNHDA, CDR2 SQIVND (reference sequence). V lost 4 bases to trimming and J lost 3 bases, with 10 bases between them. CDR3 coding DNA: TGTGCCAGTAGTACCCCGGCTCTTGGAAACACCATATATTTT. Its protein product is CASSTPALGNTIYF.

This rearrangement joins TRBV5-1 to TRBJ2-2; 8 nucleotides align to TRBD1. Unmatched junction bases numbered 6, after V lost 2 bases and J lost 6 bases. CDR1 SGHRS and CDR2 YFSETQ come from the germline V gene. This CDR3 has 15 residues. The CDR3 here is CASSLSPQGAGELFF. For the CDR3, the DNA is TGCGCCAGCAGCTTATCTCCACAGGGGGCCGGGGAGCTGTTTTTT.

The chain carries TRBV28 and TRBJ2-1, with 14 bases aligning to TRBD2. The ends lost 4 bases at V and 13 bases at J; junction bases unmatched: 9. The CDR3 sequence is 15 residues long. Germline V gene data show CDR1 as MDHEN and CDR2 as SYDVKM. The CDR3 sequence: CASSSAGTSGRSQFF. The CDR3, as DNA: TGTGCCAGCAGTTCGGCCGGGACTAGCGGGAGATCCCAGTTCTTC.

The chain employs TRBV9 and TRBJ1-2; TRBD1 matches 8 bases. Germline-derived CDR1 and CDR2 are SGDLS and YYNGEE. The J segment lost 0 bases and the V segment lost 3 bases, leaving 19 bases of the junction unmatched. This CDR3 region has 20 residues. CDR3 DNA sequence: TGTGCCAGCAGCGCGCATCATCGTAACAGGGGGAAGATAGCTAACTATGGCTACACCTTC. It translates to CASSAHHRNRGKIANYGYTF. The variable domain in full, with the rest retrieved from reference TRBV9 and TRBJ1-2, is DSGVTQTPKHLITATGQRVTLRCSPRSGDLSVYWYQQSLDQGLQFLIQYYNGEERAKGNILERFSAQQFPDLHSELNLSSLELGDSALYFCASSAHHRNRGKIANYGYTFGSGTRLTVV.

This sequence joins TRBV19 and TRBJ1-1; 8 positions agree with TRBD1. From germline, CDR1 is LNHDA and CDR2 SQIVND (reference sequence). This CDR3 is built from 13 residues. J lost 8 bases, V lost 5 bases, and 7 bases had no gene match. CDR3 DNA sequence: TGTGCCAGTAGTCCGCAGGGGGCCCTCGAAGCTTTCTTT. Translation gives CASSPQGALEAFF.

The chain couples TRBV11-2 to TRBJ1-1, with a possible D match to TRBD1 (6 bases). Trimming cost V 5 bases and J 9 bases, with 10 bases left between them. Germline V gene data show CDR1 as SGHAT and CDR2 as FQNNGV. The CDR3 extends over 11 amino acids. The CDR3 bases are TGTGCCAGCAGCAACAGGGAAAAAGCTTTCTTT. It specifies CASSNREKAFF. Full variable domain (remainder filled in from reference TRBV11-2 and TRBJ1-1): EAGVAQSPRYKIIEKRQSVAFWCNPISGHATLYWYQQILGQGPKLLIQFQNNGVVDDSQLPKDRFSAERLKGVDSTLKIQPAKLEDSAVYLCASSNREKAFFGQGTRLTVV.

This clone is a singleton in its sample. The rearrangement uses TRBV7-2 and TRBJ1-2; possibly TRBD1 for D (5 bases). This CDR3 region has 11 residues. Per the germline V gene, CDR1 is SGHTA and CDR2 is FQGNSA. Here the CDR3 reads CAGGEDYGYTF. CDR3 sequence (DNA): TGTGCTGGGGGAGAAGACTATGGCTACACCTTC.

The chain joins TRBV28 to TRBJ2-2, with 10 bases lining up with TRBD2. V dropped 7 bases and J dropped 1; count of bases not matched to a gene: 6. The CDR3 is made up of 16 amino acids. CDR1 and CDR2 from the germline V gene are MDHEN and SYDVKM. DNA of the CDR3: TGTGCCAGCAAACGGACTAGCGGCCGGAACACCGGGGAGCTGTTTTTT. Encoded protein: CASKRTSGRNTGELFF.